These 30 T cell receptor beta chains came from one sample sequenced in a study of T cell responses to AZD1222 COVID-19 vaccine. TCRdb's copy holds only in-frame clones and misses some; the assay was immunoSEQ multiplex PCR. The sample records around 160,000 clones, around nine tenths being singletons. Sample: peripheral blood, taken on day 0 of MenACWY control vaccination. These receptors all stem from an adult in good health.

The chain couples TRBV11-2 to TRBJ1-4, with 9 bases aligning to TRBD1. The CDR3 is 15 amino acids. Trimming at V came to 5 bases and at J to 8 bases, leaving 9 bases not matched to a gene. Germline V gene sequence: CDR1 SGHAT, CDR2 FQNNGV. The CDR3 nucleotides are TGTGCCAGCAGCCCTACCGGGACAGGGATGGAAAAACTGTTTTTT. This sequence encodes CASSPTGTGMEKLFF.

CDR3 coding DNA: TGTGCCAGCAGCCAGTTACTTGGTGAGCAGTACTTC. This gives the protein CASSQLLGEQYF. The chain uses TRBV6-6 and TRBJ2-7; no clear D. This CDR3 contains 12 residues. Germline-derived CDR1 and CDR2 are MNHNY and SVGAGI (reference sequence). Trimming cost V 6 bases and J 7 bases, with 13 bases left between them.

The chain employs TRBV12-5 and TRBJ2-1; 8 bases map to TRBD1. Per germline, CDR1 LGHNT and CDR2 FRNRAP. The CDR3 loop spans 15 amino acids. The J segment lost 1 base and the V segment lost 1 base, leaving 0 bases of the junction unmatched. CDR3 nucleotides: TGTGCTAGTGGTTTGGACAGGGGGTCCTACAATGAGCAGTTCTTC. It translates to CASGLDRGSYNEQFF.

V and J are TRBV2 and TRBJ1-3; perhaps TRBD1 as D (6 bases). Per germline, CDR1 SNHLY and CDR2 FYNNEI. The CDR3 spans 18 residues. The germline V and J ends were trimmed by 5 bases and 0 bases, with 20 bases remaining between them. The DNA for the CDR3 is TGTGCCAGCAGTCCCGGGACATACTCCCCCCTCTCTGGAAACACCATATATTTT. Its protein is CASSPGTYSPLSGNTIYF.

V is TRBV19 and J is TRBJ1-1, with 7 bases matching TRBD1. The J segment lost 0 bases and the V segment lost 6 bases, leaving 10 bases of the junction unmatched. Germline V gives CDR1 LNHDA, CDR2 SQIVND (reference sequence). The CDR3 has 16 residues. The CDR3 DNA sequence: TGTGCCAGTAGATCCGGGACAGCCCTTCTGAACACTGAAGCTTTCTTT. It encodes CASRSGTALLNTEAFF.

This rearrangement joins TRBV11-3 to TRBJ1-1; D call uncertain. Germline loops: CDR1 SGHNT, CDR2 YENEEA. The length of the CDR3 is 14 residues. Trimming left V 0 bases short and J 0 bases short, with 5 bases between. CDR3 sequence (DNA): TGTGCCAGCAGCTTAGACGCGCTGAACACTGAAGCTTTCTTT. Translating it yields CASSLDALNTEAFF. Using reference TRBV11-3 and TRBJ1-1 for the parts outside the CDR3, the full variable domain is EAGVVQSPRYKIIEKKQPVAFWCNPISGHNTLYWYLQNLGQGPELLIRYENEEAVDDSQLPKDRFSAERLKGVDSTLKIQPAELGDSAVYLCASSLDALNTEAFFGQGTRLTVV.

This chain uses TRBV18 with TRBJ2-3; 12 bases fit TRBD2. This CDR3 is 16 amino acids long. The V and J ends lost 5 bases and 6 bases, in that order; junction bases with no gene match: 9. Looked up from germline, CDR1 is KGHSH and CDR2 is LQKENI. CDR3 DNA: TGTGCCAGCTCATACCGACTAGCGGGAGAGTCGGATACGCAGTATTTT. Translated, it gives CASSYRLAGESDTQYF.

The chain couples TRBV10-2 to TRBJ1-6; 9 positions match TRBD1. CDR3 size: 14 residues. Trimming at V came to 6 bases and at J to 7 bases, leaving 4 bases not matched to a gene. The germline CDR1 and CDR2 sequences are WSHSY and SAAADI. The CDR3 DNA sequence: TGCGCCAGCAGCCGGACAGGGGAAAATTCACCCCTCCACTTT. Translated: CASSRTGENSPLHF.

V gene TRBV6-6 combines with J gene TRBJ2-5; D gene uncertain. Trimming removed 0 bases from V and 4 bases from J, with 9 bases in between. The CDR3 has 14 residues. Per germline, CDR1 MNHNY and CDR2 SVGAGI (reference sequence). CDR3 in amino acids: CASSYSNLRETQYF. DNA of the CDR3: TGTGCCAGCAGTTACTCGAATCTAAGAGAGACCCAGTACTTC.

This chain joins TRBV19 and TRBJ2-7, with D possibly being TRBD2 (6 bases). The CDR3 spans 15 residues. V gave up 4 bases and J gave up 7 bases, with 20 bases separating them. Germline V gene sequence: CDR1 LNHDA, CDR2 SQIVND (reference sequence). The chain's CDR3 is CASSNRGNSQAEQYF. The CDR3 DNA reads TGTGCCAGTAGTAACCGGGGGAATTCTCAAGCGGAGCAGTACTTC.

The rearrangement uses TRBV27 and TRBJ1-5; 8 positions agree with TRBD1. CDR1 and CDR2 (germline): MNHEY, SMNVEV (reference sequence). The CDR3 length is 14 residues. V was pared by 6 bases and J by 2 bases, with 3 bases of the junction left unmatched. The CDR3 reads CASRIQGGNQPQHF. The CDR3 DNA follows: TGTGCCAGCAGGATACAGGGGGGCAATCAGCCCCAGCATTTT.

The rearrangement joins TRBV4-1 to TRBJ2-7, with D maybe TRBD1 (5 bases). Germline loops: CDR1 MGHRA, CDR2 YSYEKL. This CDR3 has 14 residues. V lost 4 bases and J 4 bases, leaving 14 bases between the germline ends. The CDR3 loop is CASSLYTGNYEQYF. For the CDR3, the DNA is TGCGCCAGCAGCCTTTACACAGGTAATTACGAGCAGTACTTC.

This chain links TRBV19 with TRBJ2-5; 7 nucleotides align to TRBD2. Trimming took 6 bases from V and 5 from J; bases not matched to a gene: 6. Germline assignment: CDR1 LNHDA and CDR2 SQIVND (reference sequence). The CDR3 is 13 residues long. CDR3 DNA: TGTGCCAGTAGCCGGGTCGGGGGGGAGACCCAGTACTTC. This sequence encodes CASSRVGGETQYF.

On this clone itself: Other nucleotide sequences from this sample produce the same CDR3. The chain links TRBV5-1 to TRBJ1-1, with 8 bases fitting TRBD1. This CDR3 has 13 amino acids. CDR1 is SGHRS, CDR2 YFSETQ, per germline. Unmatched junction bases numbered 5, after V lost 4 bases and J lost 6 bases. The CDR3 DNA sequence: TGCGCCAGCAGCCTCGGACAGGGTTCTGAAGCTTTCTTT. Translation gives CASSLGQGSEAFF.

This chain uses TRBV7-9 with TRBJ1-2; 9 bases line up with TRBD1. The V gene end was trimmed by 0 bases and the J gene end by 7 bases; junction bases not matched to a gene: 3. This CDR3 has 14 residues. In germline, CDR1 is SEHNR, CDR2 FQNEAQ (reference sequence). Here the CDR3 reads CASSLATGGSGYTF. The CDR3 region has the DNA TGTGCCAGCAGCTTAGCGACAGGGGGAAGTGGCTACACCTTC.

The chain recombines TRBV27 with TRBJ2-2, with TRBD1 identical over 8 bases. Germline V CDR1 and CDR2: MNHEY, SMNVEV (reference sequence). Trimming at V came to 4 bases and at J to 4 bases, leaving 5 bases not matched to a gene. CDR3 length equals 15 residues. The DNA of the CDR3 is TGTGCCAGCAGTTCCGGGACAGGAGGCACCGGGGAGCTGTTTTTT. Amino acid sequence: CASSSGTGGTGELFF.

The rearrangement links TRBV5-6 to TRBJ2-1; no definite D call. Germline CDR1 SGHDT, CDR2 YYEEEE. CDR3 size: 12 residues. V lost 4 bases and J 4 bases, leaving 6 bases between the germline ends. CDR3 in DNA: TGTGCCAGCAGCCTAGAATACAATGAGCAGTTCTTC. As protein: CASSLEYNEQFF.

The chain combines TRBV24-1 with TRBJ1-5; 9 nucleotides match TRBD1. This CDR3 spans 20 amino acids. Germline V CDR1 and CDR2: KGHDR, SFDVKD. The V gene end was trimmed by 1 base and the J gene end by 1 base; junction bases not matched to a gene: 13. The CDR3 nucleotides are TGTGCCACCAGTGATTTCCTAGACAGGGGGATACGTTGGAGCAATCAGCCCCAGCATTTT. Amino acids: CATSDFLDRGIRWSNQPQHF.

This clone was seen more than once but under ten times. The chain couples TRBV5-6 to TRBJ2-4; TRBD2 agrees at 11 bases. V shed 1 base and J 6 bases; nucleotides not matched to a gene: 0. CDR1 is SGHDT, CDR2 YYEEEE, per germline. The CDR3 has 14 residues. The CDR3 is CASSLTSGRNIQYF. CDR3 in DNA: TGTGCCAGCAGCTTGACTAGCGGGAGAAACATTCAGTACTTC.

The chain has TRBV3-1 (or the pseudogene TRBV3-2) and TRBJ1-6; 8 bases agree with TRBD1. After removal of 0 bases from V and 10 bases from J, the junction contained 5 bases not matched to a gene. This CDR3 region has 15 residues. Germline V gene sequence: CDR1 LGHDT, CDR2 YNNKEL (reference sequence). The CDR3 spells CASSQEGQASSPLHF. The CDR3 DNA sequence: TGTGCCAGCAGCCAAGAGGGACAGGCTTCATCACCCCTCCACTTT.

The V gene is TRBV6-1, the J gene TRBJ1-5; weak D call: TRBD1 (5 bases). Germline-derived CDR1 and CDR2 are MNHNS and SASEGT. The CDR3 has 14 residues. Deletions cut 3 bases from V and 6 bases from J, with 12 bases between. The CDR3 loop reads CASSDSGGGQPQHF. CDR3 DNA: TGTGCCAGCAGTGACAGTGGGGGGGGTCAGCCCCAGCATTTT.

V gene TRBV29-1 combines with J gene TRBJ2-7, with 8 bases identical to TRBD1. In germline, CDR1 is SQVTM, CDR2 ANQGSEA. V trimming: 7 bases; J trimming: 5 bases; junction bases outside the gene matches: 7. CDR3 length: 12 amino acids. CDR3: CSASDRVDEQYF. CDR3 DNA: TGCAGCGCCTCGGACAGGGTCGACGAGCAGTACTTC.

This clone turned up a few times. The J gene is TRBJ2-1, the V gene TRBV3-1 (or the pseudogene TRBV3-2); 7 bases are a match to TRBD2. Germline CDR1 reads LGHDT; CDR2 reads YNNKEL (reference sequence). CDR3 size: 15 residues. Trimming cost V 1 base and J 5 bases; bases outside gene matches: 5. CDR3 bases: TGTGCCAGCAGCCAAGGGGGACTAAGGAACAATGAGCAGTTCTTC. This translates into CASSQGGLRNNEQFF.

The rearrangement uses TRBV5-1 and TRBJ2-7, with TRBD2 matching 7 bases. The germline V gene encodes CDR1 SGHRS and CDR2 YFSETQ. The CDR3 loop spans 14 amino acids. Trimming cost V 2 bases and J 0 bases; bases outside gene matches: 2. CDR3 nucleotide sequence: TGCGCCAGCAGCTTCGGCGGGAGCTCCTACGAGCAGTACTTC. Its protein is CASSFGGSSYEQYF.

The CDR3 loop is CASSLGGGIEKLFF. CDR3 nucleotides: TGTGCCAGCAGTTTGGGGGGGGGTATTGAAAAACTGTTTTTT. The rearrangement joins TRBV28 to TRBJ1-4; D perhaps matches TRBD1 (5 bases). CDR3 size: 14 residues. Looked up from germline, CDR1 is MDHEN and CDR2 is SYDVKM. Trimming shortened V by 3 bases and J by 7 bases, and 12 bases separated the two germline ends. The full variable domain, its missing parts supplied by reference TRBV28 and TRBJ1-4, is DVKVTQSSRYLVKRTGEKVFLECVQDMDHENMFWYRQDPGLGLRLIYFSYDVKMKEKGDIPEGYSVSREKKERFSLILESASTNQTSMYLCASSLGGGIEKLFFGSGTQLSVL.

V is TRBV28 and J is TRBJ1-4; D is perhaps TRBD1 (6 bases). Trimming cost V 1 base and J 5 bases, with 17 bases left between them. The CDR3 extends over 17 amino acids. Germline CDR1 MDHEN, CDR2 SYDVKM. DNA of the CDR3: TGTGCCAGCAGTTTATTTGACGGGGGCGCTCTGAATGAAAAACTGTTTTTT. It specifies CASSLFDGGALNEKLFF.

DNA for the CDR3: TGTGCCAGCAGCTTGGCCGCAGGGGGAACCGATACGCAGTATTTT. Its translation is CASSLAAGGTDTQYF. The rearrangement uses TRBV5-6 and TRBJ2-3; 7 bases map to TRBD1. This CDR3 spans 15 amino acids. J lost 6 bases, V lost 0 bases, and 7 bases had no gene match. CDR1 is SGHDT and CDR2 is YYEEEE in the germline V gene. Supplemented by reference TRBV5-6 and TRBJ2-3, the full variable domain reads DAGVTQSPTHLIKTRGQQVTLRCSPKSGHDTVSWYQQALGQGPQFIFQYYEEEERQRGNFPDRFSGHQFPNYSSELNVNALLLGDSALYLCASSLAAGGTDTQYFGPGTRLTVL.

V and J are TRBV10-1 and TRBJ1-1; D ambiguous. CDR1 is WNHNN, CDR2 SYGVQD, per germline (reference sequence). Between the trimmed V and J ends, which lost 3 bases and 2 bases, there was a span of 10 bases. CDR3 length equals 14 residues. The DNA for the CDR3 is TGCGCCAGCAGTGAACGTCGAGGAAACACTGAAGCTTTCTTT. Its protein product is CASSERRGNTEAFF.

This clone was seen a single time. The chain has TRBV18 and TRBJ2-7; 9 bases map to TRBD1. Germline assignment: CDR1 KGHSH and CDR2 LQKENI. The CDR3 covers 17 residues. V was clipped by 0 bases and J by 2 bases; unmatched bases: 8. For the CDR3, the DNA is TGTGCCAGCTCACCACCCCTTAGGGACAGGGTGGCCTACGAGCAGTACTTC. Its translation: CASSPPLRDRVAYEQYF. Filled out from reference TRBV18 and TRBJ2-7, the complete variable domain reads NAGVMQNPRHLVRRRGQEARLRCSPMKGHSHVYWYRQLPEEGLKFMVYLQKENIIDESGMPKERFSAEFPKEGPSILRIQQVVRGDSAAYFCASSPPLRDRVAYEQYFGPGTRLTVT.

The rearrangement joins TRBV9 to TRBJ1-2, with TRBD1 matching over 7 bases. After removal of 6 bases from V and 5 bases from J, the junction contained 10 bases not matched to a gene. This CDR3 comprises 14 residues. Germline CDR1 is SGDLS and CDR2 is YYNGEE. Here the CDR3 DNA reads TGTGCCAGCACCTCCGGGGGACAGTCATATGGCTACACCTTC. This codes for CASTSGGQSYGYTF.